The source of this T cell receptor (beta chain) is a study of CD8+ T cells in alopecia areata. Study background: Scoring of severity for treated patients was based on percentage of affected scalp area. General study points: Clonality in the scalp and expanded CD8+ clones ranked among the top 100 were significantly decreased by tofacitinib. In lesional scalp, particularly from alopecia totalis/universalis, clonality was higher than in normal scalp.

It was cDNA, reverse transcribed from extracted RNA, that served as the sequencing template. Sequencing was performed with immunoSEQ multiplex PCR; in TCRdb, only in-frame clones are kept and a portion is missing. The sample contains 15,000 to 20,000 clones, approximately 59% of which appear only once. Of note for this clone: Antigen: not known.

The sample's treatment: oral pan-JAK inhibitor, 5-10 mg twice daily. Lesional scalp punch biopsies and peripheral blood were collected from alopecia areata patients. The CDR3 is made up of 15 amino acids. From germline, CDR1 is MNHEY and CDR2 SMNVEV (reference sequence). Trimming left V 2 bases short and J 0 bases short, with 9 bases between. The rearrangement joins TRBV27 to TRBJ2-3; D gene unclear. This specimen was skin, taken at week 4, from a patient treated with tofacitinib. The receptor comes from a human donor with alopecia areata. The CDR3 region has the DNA TGTGCCAGCAGTTTAATCCACCTTAGCACAGATACGCAGTATTTT. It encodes CASSLIHLSTDTQYF.